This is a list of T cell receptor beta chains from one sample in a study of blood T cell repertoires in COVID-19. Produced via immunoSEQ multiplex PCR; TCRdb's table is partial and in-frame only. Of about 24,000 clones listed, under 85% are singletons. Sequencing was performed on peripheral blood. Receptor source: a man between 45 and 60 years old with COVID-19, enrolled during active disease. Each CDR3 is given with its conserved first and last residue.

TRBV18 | CASSQGARLNTEAFF
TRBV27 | CASSLWQGALREQYF
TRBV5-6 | CASSLAPTVRGSPLHF
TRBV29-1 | CSVGGREREKLFF
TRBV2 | CASTLRGAGANEQFF
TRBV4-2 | CASSQEDSQEVRNEKLFF
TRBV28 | CASSHLRGPNYEQYF
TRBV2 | CASSETGTVTGELFF
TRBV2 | CASSVDGINQPQHF
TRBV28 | CASSFPAGQKGEKLFF
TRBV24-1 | CATSDASGLTEAFF
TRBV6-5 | CASKGRNRENEKLFF
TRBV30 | CAWSVLATGVATGELFF
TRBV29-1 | CSVDYGALDTQYF
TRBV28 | CASTAGGEQYF
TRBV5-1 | CASSLAFGGANEQFF
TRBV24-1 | CATSGSTYEQYF
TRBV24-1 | CATRGRYQETQYF
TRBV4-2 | CASSHPTGQGTDTQYF
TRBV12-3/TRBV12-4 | CATRGQHNQPQHF
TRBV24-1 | CATRVTGNTGELFF
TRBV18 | CASSVGTSGTSTDTQYF
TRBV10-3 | CAISERGLAGNTGELFF
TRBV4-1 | CASSQGVSDTYEQYF
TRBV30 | CAWSKVAGLTEAFF
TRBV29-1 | CSVAPGQGREQYF
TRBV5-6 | CATQGTGAYGYTF
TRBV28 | CASSSSGTGGYGYTF
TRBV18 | CASATGVGVEQYF
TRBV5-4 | CASSSDRDQPQHF
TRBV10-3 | CAISRLAETNTGELFF
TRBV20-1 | CSASALDRLNTEAFF
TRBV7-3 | CASSWDRQETQYF
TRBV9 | CASSVDHTLITGELFF
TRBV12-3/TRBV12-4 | CASKGQSSYEQYF
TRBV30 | CAWRLEGGANVLTF
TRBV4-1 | CAGTRDYGYTF
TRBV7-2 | CASSLTSGRLNTQYF
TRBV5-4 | CASRPGLAGTSYNEQFF
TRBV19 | CASSPGTGATGELFF
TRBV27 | CASSLQGRRTEAFF
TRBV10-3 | CAISETGGLTDTQYF
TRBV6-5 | CASRQGQAILLF
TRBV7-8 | CASSFGQFNEKLFF
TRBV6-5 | CASSYSMWQNTEAFF
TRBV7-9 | CASSLGQGQKNEKLFF